A selection of T cell receptor beta chains follows, all from one sample in a study of T-cell reconstitution after alpha-beta-depleted transplantation in children. TCRdb redid the calling of the PCR reads with MiXCR, one entry per CDR3 protein. This sample has some 840,000 distinct CDR3 sequences; about 16% occur once, and the top ten carry around 5.3%. Sequencing used PBMCs, mostly from graft donor cells, obtained 360 days after TCRalphabeta/CD19-depleted stem cell transplant. All receptors come from a male patient between 5 and 17 years old who had a stem cell transplant for acute lymphoblastic leukemia, so the T cells may come from the graft donor. The CDR3 runs from the conserved cysteine through the conserved F or W. A D gene is named only where the DNA matches it firmly. Part of the rows lack a size; the others show once, few, many or a class for expanded clones.

TRBV4-1	TRBD1	-	TRBJ1-1	TGCGCCAGCAGCCACATTGGAGGGGGCGCGAAGGGAAACACTGAAGCTTTCTTT	CASSHIGGGAKGNTEAFF
TRBV12-3/TRBV12-4	-	few	TRBJ2-7	TGTGCCAGCAGATCGGGGTCGGGGTGGTCCTACGAGCAGTACTTC	CASRSGSGWSYEQYF
TRBV12-3/TRBV12-4	-	few	TRBJ1-1	TGTGCCAGCAGTATCGGCCCCCCGGCTTTCTTT	CASSIGPPAFF
TRBV10-3	TRBD2	few	TRBJ2-3	TGTGCCATCAGTGAGGCTAAACTAGCGGGAGTCACAGATACGCAGTATTTT	CAISEAKLAGVTDTQYF
TRBV2	TRBD1	-	TRBJ2-7	TGTGCCAGCAGCTTGACAGGGGTCAACGAGCAGTACTTC	CASSLTGVNEQYF
TRBV27	TRBD1	few	TRBJ2-5	TGTGCCAGCAGTTTATTGGGTTCAGGGGGCGAGACCCAGTACTTC	CASSLLGSGGETQYF
TRBV20-1	-	-	TRBJ2-2	TGCAGTGCTAGAGGGCCCAAGCGGGTCTACTCGAACACCGGGGAGCTGTTTTTT	CSARGPKRVYSNTGELFF
TRBV4-1	TRBD1	-	TRBJ2-4	TGCGCCAGCAGCCAGGAACAGGGGGCCAAAAACATTCAGTACTTC	CASSQEQGAKNIQYF
TRBV20-1	-	-	TRBJ2-3	TGCAGTCTGGCCGGAGGGCGCACAGATACGCAGTATTTT	CSLAGGRTDTQYF
TRBV3-1	TRBD1	many	TRBJ2-2	TGTGCCAGCAGCCAAGTGAGGGGGCCAGGCGGGGAGCTGTTTTTT	CASSQVRGPGGELFF
TRBV12-3/TRBV12-4	-	-	TRBJ2-7	TGTGCCAGCAGTTTCTATGGGGGCGAGCAGTACTTC	CASSFYGGEQYF
TRBV5-1	TRBD1	few	TRBJ2-3	TGCGCCAGCAGGGACAGGAAACGTGGGGTTTCTAGCACAGATACGCAGTATTTT	CASRDRKRGVSSTDTQYF
TRBV18	-	-	TRBJ2-7	TGTGCCAGCTCACCAGGTGAGGGGATGGTCTACGAGCAGTACTTC	CASSPGEGMVYEQYF
TRBV3-1	-	-	TRBJ1-1	TGTGCCAGCAGCCAAGAGGGCAACACTGAAGCTTTCTTT	CASSQEGNTEAFF
TRBV5-1	-	few	TRBJ1-2	TGCGCCAGCAGCTTGATTATGGGCACAGATAATGGCTACACCTTC	CASSLIMGTDNGYTF
TRBV7-9	TRBD2	-	TRBJ2-1	TGTGCCAGCAGCGAAAGGATAGCGGGAGGGACCCATGAGCAGTTCTTC	CASSERIAGGTHEQFF
TRBV4-1	-	many	TRBJ2-2	TGCGCCAGCAGCCACCCCAAGGGCCCGAGGAATCCCGGGGAGCTGTTTTTT	CASSHPKGPRNPGELFF
TRBV6-5	TRBD1	many	TRBJ1-1	TGTGCCAGCAGACGACAGGGGGCTCGGAGTGAAGCTTTCTTT	CASRRQGARSEAFF
TRBV11-1	-	few	TRBJ2-2	TGTGCCAGCAGCTTCGGACGGATCGAGGGCGCCAGAAGGCCGGGGGAGCTGTTTTTT	CASSFGRIEGARRPGELFF
TRBV12-3/TRBV12-4	-	-	TRBJ1-2	TGTGCCAGCAGTTTGTCGTCCAGGGTAGACTATGGCTACACCTTC	CASSLSSRVDYGYTF
TRBV10-3	TRBD2	few	TRBJ2-3	TGTGCCATCAGTGAGTCCAGCGGGATAGATACGCAGTATTTT	CAISESSGIDTQYF
TRBV14	-	few	TRBJ2-5	TGTGCCAGCAGCCAGACCAGGGTTCAAGAGACCCAGTACTTC	CASSQTRVQETQYF
TRBV7-3	-	few	TRBJ2-1	TGTGCCAGCAGCTTAACCCGGACGAACAATGAGCAGTTCTTC	CASSLTRTNNEQFF
TRBV7-2	-	-	TRBJ2-2	TGTGCCAGCAGCCCATTAAGGAACACCGGGGAGCTGTTTTTT	CASSPLRNTGELFF
TRBV7-3	-	many	TRBJ2-1	TGTGCCAGCAGCTTATGGGGACTCGTCCCTGAGCAGTTCTTC	CASSLWGLVPEQFF
TRBV3-1	TRBD2	-	TRBJ2-1	TGTGCCAGCAGCCAAGATTGGACTAGCGGGGCCTACAATGAGCAGTTCTTC	CASSQDWTSGAYNEQFF
TRBV7-9	TRBD2	-	TRBJ2-7	TGTGCCAGCAGCTTAGGAGCGGGAATTCTATACGAGCAGTACTTC	CASSLGAGILYEQYF
TRBV2	-	few	TRBJ1-5	TGTGCCAGCACCCTCAATGGGGGCGGCGTTCAGCCCCAGCATTTT	CASTLNGGGVQPQHF
TRBV10-3	-	few	TRBJ1-1	TGTGCCATCAGTGACGGTACTAAACGCACTGAAGCTTTCTTT	CAISDGTKRTEAFF
TRBV6-5	-	-	TRBJ1-1	TGTGCCAGCAGTTACTCATACGGAGGCACTGAAGCTTTCTTT	CASSYSYGGTEAFF
TRBV30	-	-	TRBJ2-1	TGTGCCTGGAGTCCTAGTCAGAGGGTAATCTTC	CAWSPSQRVIF
TRBV4-2	TRBD2	-	TRBJ2-1	TGTGCCAGCAGAACCTCGGCGGGAGGGCCGGATAATGAGCAGTTCTTC	CASRTSAGGPDNEQFF
TRBV10-3	TRBD1	few	TRBJ2-3	TGTGCCATCAGTGAAGGGACAGGCACAGATACGCAGTATTTT	CAISEGTGTDTQYF
TRBV20-1	-	few	TRBJ2-3	TGCAGTGCCGCTTACAACCCTAGCACAGATACGCAGTATTTT	CSAAYNPSTDTQYF
TRBV3-1	-	-	TRBJ2-3	TGTGCCAGCAGCCTCGCCATCCCGACAGATACGCAGTATTTT	CASSLAIPTDTQYF
TRBV7-6	-	-	TRBJ2-3	TGTGCCAGCAGCTTTCCGACAGGTCCCACAGATACGCAGTATTTT	CASSFPTGPTDTQYF
TRBV20-1	-	-	TRBJ2-3	TGCAGTGCTAGACCGAGTTGGAGGCCCCACTCCGCAGATACGCAGTATTTT	CSARPSWRPHSADTQYF
TRBV5-1	-	few	TRBJ2-7	TGCGCCAGCAGCTTGGGCAGCTTTAACGAGCAGTACTTC	CASSLGSFNEQYF
TRBV3-1	-	many	TRBJ2-7	TGTGCCAGCAGCTACGGGGCAAGCTACGAGCAGTACTTC	CASSYGASYEQYF
TRBV29-1	-	few	TRBJ2-3	TGCAGCGTGAGCTTTGAGATAGATACGCAGTATTTT	CSVSFEIDTQYF
TRBV4-2	TRBD2	many	TRBJ2-3	TGTGCCAGCAGCCAAGATTGGCTAGCGGAAGTCACAGATACGCAGTATTTT	CASSQDWLAEVTDTQYF
TRBV15	-	many	TRBJ2-1	TGTGCCACCAGCAGAGACCCCGCCAGGAATGAGCAGTTCTTC	CATSRDPARNEQFF